This is a list of T cell receptor beta chains from one sample in a study of regulatory T cells in long-lasting Graves disease. TCRdb reprocessed the multiplex PCR reads via MiXCR and lists one record per CDR3 protein. The repertoire holds 350,000 to 450,000 distinct CDR3 sequences, with approximately 15% as singletons. A further study also used this sample, focusing on T cells in Graves' hyperthyroidism and ophthalmopathy.

The sample in question was peripheral blood mononuclear cells (PBMCs), obtained at new diagnosis, from a patient treated with antithyroid drugs. Receptor source: a woman between 40 and 50 years old with Graves disease. CDR3s include the opening cysteine and the closing phenylalanine or tryptophan. Fields, in order: clone size, D gene, J gene, V gene, CDR3 protein, CDR3 DNA. D genes are given only for firm matches. Clone sizes are shown as once, few, many, or a class for an expanded clone.

>many|.|TRBJ1-5|TRBV2
CASSSMGVSLGPQHF
TGTGCCAGCAGTTCCATGGGGGTCTCCCTAGGGCCCCAGCATTTT
>many|.|TRBJ1-1|TRBV7-9
CASSFTGDTEAFF
TGTGCCAGCAGCTTCACCGGGGACACTGAAGCTTTCTTT
>few|.|TRBJ2-1|TRBV10-3
CAISRLADNEQFF
TGTGCCATCTCCAGGCTAGCAGACAATGAGCAGTTCTTC
>few|.|TRBJ1-2|TRBV13
CASSARTLGYTF
TGTGCCAGCAGCGCCCGGACACTGGGCTACACCTTC
>many|TRBD1|TRBJ1-1|TRBV27
CASTQSGTGYVSTEAFF
TGTGCCAGCACTCAATCCGGGACAGGGTATGTGAGCACTGAAGCTTTCTTT
>many|.|TRBJ2-5|TRBV4-2
CASSQEGVAEETQYF
TGTGCCAGCAGCCAAGAGGGAGTAGCGGAAGAGACCCAGTACTTC
>many|.|TRBJ2-1|TRBV2
CASSEEDSEDEQFF
TGTGCCAGCAGTGAAGAGGACAGTGAGGATGAGCAGTTCTTC
>few|TRBD2|TRBJ2-1|TRBV5-1
CASSLDTSGSYEQFF
TGCGCCAGCAGCTTGGATACTAGCGGGAGCTATGAGCAGTTCTTC
>many|.|TRBJ2-4|TRBV12-3/TRBV12-4
CASSLVLETKNIQYF
TGTGCCAGCAGTTTAGTTTTGGAGACCAAAAACATTCAGTACTTC
>many|TRBD1|TRBJ1-2|TRBV3-1
CASSQEGTGRYGYTF
TGTGCCAGCAGCCAAGAAGGGACAGGCCGTTATGGCTACACCTTC
>many|.|TRBJ2-7|TRBV20-1
CSATAENYEQYF
TGCAGTGCTACAGCGGAGAACTACGAGCAGTACTTC
>many|.|TRBJ1-5|TRBV6-2/TRBV6-3
CASSFPQPGGNQPQHF
TGTGCCAGCAGTTTCCCGCAGCCCGGGGGCAATCAGCCCCAGCATTTT